This is a list of T cell receptor beta chains from one sample in a study of T cell responses to AZD1222 COVID-19 vaccine. Data came from immunoSEQ multiplex PCR; TCRdb stores just in-frame clones and leaves some out. The sample includes 70,000 to 90,000 clones, roughly 88% of them seen just once. Sequenced material: peripheral blood, taken on day 0 of AZD1222 vaccination. These receptors were taken from an adult in good health. CDR3s include the opening cysteine and the closing phenylalanine or tryptophan. Fields, in order: D gene, V gene, CDR3 length, J gene, clone size, CDR3 DNA, CDR3 protein. D genes are given only for firm matches. A row's size may be missing; if present it is once, few, many or a size class.

D: NA; V: TRBV5-8; length: 11; J: TRBJ2-7; size: NA; DNA: TGTGCCAGCGGTGGGGCCTACGAGCAGTACTTC; CDR3: CASGGAYEQYF
D: TRBD1; V: TRBV2; length: 12; J: TRBJ2-3; size: NA; DNA: TGTGCCAGCCGACAGGGGGAGCGGACGCAGTATTTT; CDR3: CASRQGERTQYF
D: NA; V: TRBV6-5; length: 13; J: TRBJ2-7; size: NA; DNA: TGTGCCAGCAGTCCTGGACTAAACTACGAGCAGTACTTC; CDR3: CASSPGLNYEQYF
D: NA; V: TRBV2; length: 14; J: TRBJ1-1; size: NA; DNA: TGTGCCAGCAGTGTGTTCCAGGGTCTGACTGAAGCTTTCTTT; CDR3: CASSVFQGLTEAFF
D: NA; V: TRBV7-9; length: 15; J: TRBJ1-1; size: few; DNA: TGTGCCAGCAGCTCCGAGAGGGACCCGAACACTGAAGCTTTCTTT; CDR3: CASSSERDPNTEAFF
D: TRBD2; V: TRBV5-1; length: 16; J: TRBJ2-5; size: once; DNA: TGCGCCAGCAGCACGGGGACTAGCGGGAGTGAAGAGACCCAGTACTTC; CDR3: CASSTGTSGSEETQYF
D: NA; V: TRBV7-2; length: 14; J: TRBJ2-7; size: NA; DNA: TGTGCCAGCAGCCTACGCGTGGGACCTCACGAGCAGTACTTC; CDR3: CASSLRVGPHEQYF
D: NA; V: TRBV2; length: 13; J: TRBJ1-2; size: NA; DNA: TGTGCCAGCAGGACGGGTCCTAACTATGGCTACACCTTC; CDR3: CASRTGPNYGYTF
D: NA; V: TRBV28; length: 16; J: TRBJ1-2; size: once; DNA: TGTGCCAGCAGCACATCCCCCCAACGGGGTATAGGTGGCTACACCTTC; CDR3: CASSTSPQRGIGGYTF
D: TRBD1; V: TRBV5-1; length: 15; J: TRBJ2-7; size: NA; DNA: TGCGCCAGCAGCGGACGGACAGGGGCGACCTACGAGCAGTACTTC; CDR3: CASSGRTGATYEQYF
D: NA; V: TRBV7-2; length: 13; J: TRBJ2-3; size: once; DNA: TGTGCCAGCAGCCTCCGTGTTAGGGATACGCAGTATTTT; CDR3: CASSLRVRDTQYF
D: TRBD2; V: TRBV19; length: 17; J: TRBJ2-1; size: NA; DNA: TGTGCCAGTAGTATAATAATGGGGACTAGCGGGAACAATGAGCAGTTCTTC; CDR3: CASSIIMGTSGNNEQFF
D: NA; V: TRBV9; length: 15; J: TRBJ2-2; size: NA; DNA: TGTGCCAGCAGCGTAGCCACAGGGAACACCGGGGAGCTGTTTTTT; CDR3: CASSVATGNTGELFF
D: NA; V: TRBV2; length: 14; J: TRBJ1-5; size: NA; DNA: TGTGCCAGCAGGGCGGCGGAAGCCAATCAGCCCCAGCATTTT; CDR3: CASRAAEANQPQHF
D: TRBD1; V: TRBV5-1; length: 16; J: TRBJ2-7; size: NA; DNA: TGCGCCAGCAGCTTGGACGAGGACAGGGGTATTTACGAGCAGTACTTC; CDR3: CASSLDEDRGIYEQYF
D: NA; V: TRBV28; length: 16; J: TRBJ2-5; size: NA; DNA: TGTGCCAGCAGTAAGTTAACAGGTCTCGCGCAAGAGACCCAGTACTTC; CDR3: CASSKLTGLAQETQYF
D: NA; V: TRBV5-1; length: 14; J: TRBJ2-3; size: once; DNA: TGCGCCAGCAGCTTGGGCCAGAGCACAGATACGCAGTATTTT; CDR3: CASSLGQSTDTQYF
D: NA; V: TRBV5-1; length: 16; J: TRBJ1-3; size: NA; DNA: TGCGCCAGCAGCTTGGGCACAGGGAGTTCTGGAAACACCATATATTTT; CDR3: CASSLGTGSSGNTIYF
D: TRBD1; V: TRBV15; length: 17; J: TRBJ1-2; size: once; DNA: TGTGCCACCAGCAGAGTCCGGGACAGGACAACTAACTATGGCTACACCTTC; CDR3: CATSRVRDRTTNYGYTF
D: TRBD1; V: TRBV5-1; length: 15; J: TRBJ2-1; size: NA; DNA: TGCGCCAGCAGTTACCTGGGACAGGGGGGAGATGAGCAGTTCTTC; CDR3: CASSYLGQGGDEQFF
D: TRBD2; V: TRBV10-3; length: 14; J: TRBJ2-1; size: NA; DNA: TGTGCCATCAATCCGGGACTAAGTCCCAATGAGCAGTTCTTC; CDR3: CAINPGLSPNEQFF
D: NA; V: TRBV5-3; length: 18; J: TRBJ2-6; size: few; DNA: TGTGCCAGAAGCGGGTTCGAGGACAGCAGCTCTGGGGCCAACGTCCTGACTTTC; CDR3: CARSGFEDSSSGANVLTF
D: NA; V: TRBV5-1; length: 15; J: TRBJ2-3; size: NA; DNA: TGCGCCAGCAGCCTCCAGGGATTCCGGGGAGATACGCAGTATTTT; CDR3: CASSLQGFRGDTQYF